This paragraph reports one TCR beta chain. How the authors handled the data: Nucleated cell counts were estimated from reference gene primer amplification. Only in-frame clones appear in the TCRdb table, and some are missing; sequencing was by immunoSEQ multiplex PCR. The DNA gave D and trimming, while V, J and clone size come from that table. The sample has roughly 250,000 clones; 88% are singletons. The data belong to a study of blood T cell repertoires in COVID-19. Study as a whole: In each case, the material was cDNA or gDNA derived from T cells, B-cell-depleted T cells, or PBMCs.

Per germline, CDR1 SGHAT and CDR2 FQNNGV. The trim removed 0 bases at V and 6 bases at J, leaving 11 bases unmatched. The CDR3 runs to 17 residues. The specimen sequenced was peripheral blood. The TCR comes from a woman in her thirties with acute or convalescent COVID-19. This sequence joins TRBV11-2 and TRBJ2-3; 8 positions agree with TRBD2. In DNA form, the CDR3 reads TGTGCCAGCAGCTTAGATTTAAAAAGCGGGAGTATGGATACGCAGTATTTT. As protein: CASSLDLKSGSMDTQYF.